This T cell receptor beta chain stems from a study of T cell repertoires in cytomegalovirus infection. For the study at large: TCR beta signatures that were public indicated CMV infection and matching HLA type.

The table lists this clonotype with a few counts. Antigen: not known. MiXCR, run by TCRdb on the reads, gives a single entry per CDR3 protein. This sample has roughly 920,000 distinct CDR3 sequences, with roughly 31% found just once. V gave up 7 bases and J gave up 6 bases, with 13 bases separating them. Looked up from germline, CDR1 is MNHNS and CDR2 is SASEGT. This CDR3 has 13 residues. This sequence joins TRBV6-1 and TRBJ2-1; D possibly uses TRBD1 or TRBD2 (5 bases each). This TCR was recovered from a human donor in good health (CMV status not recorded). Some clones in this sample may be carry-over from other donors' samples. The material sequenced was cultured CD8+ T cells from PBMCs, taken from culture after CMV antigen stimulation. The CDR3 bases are TGTGCCAGCACCCGAAGGGGAGTCAATGAGCAGTTCTTC. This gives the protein CASTRRGVNEQFF.